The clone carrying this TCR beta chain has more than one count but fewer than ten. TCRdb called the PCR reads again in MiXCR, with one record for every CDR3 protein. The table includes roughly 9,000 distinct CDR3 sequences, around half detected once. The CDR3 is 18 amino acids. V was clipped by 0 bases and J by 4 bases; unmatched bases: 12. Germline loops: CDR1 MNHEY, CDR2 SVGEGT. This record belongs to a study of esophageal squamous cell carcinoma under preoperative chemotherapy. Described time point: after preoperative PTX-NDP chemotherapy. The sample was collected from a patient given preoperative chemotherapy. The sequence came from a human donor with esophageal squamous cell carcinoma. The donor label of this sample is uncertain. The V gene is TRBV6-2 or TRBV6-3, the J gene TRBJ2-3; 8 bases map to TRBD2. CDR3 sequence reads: CASSYSIISGSDADTQYF. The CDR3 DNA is TGTGCCAGCAGTTACTCGATAATCAGCGGGAGTGACGCAGATACGCAGTATTTT.